This T cell receptor beta chain was identified in a study of T cell changes during pregnancy in multiple sclerosis. This clone appeared a few times. The V gene lost 3 bases and the J gene lost 6 bases, with 9 bases spanning the gap. CDR1 is SGHTA and CDR2 is FQGNSA in the germline V gene. This CDR3 is built from 12 residues. Sequencing was performed with immunoSEQ multiplex PCR; in TCRdb, only in-frame clones are kept and a portion is missing. This table holds tens of thousands of clones, 90% to 95% found once. The receptor comes from a female donor in good health, enrolled as a control in a pregnancy study. The chain has TRBV7-2 and TRBJ2-7; D remains ambiguous. Sequencing was performed on CD4+ T cells from peripheral blood mononuclear cells, taken in the second trimester of pregnancy. CDR3 coding DNA: TGTGCCAGCAGCTTCTTTCCCCCCGAGCAGTACTTC. Protein: CASSFFPPEQYF.